Listed below are T cell receptor beta chains from one sample, sequenced in a study of T cell clonotyping in hematopoietic cell transplantation. Measured with immunoSEQ multiplex PCR; TCRdb has only the in-frame clones, and not every one. The sample holds 12,000 to 15,000 clones, roughly 64% seen once. Input material: PBMCs. Source of these receptors: a human donor who either received an allogeneic hematopoietic cell transplant for a myeloid malignancy or was a related donor (not recorded which). Some clones in this sample may be carry-over from other donors' samples. Both conserved end residues are part of each CDR3. Each record gives: D gene, J gene, V gene, CDR3 length, clone size, CDR3 protein, CDR3 DNA. The D gene is left open where the match is weak. Some rows mark clone size as missing; the rest say once, few, many or name a class of expanded clone.

-,TRBJ1-3,TRBV6-1,13,few,CATGGQGGNTIYF,TGTGCCACCGGAGGGCAGGGTGGAAACACCATATATTTT
-,TRBJ1-2,TRBV6-5,13,-,CASSYRMTYGYTF,TGTGCCAGCAGTTACAGGATGACGTATGGCTACACCTTC
TRBD2,TRBJ2-7,TRBV2,16,-,CAGRELGGTGAYEQYF,TGTGCCGGCAGAGAGTTGGGGGGGACCGGGGCGTACGAGCAGTACTTC
-,TRBJ2-5,TRBV5-6,14,-,CASSLVGHAETQYF,TGTGCCAGCAGCTTGGTTGGGCATGCGGAGACCCAGTACTTC
TRBD1,TRBJ2-2,TRBV4-3,17,-,CASSQEGPGGEWGELFF,TGCGCCAGCAGCCAAGAGGGGCCAGGGGGCGAGTGGGGGGAGCTGTTTTTT
-,TRBJ2-2,TRBV5-1,15,-,CASSSTRQNTGELFF,TGCGCCAGCAGCTCGACTCGACAGAACACCGGGGAGCTGTTTTTT
-,TRBJ2-1,TRBV11-2,13,-,CASSLDRGDEQFF,TGTGCCAGCAGCTTAGATCGGGGTGACGAGCAGTTCTTC
-,TRBJ1-1,TRBV30,12,-,CAWSVEGRAAFF,TGTGCCTGGAGTGTGGAGGGGAGGGCAGCTTTCTTT
-,TRBJ1-1,TRBV7-8,17,-,CASSLGSGGEMNTEAFF,TGTGCCAGCAGCTTAGGGTCCGGGGGGGAAATGAACACTGAAGCTTTCTTT
TRBD1,TRBJ2-3,TRBV2,15,few,CASSVGGQTTDTQYF,TGTGCCAGCAGTGTTGGGGGACAGACCACAGATACGCAGTATTTT
-,TRBJ2-7,TRBV30,14,few,CAWSMGGASYEQYF,TGTGCCTGGAGTATGGGGGGCGCCTCCTACGAGCAGTACTTC
TRBD2,TRBJ2-7,TRBV6-1,14,-,CASSQALAAYEQYF,TGTGCCAGCAGTCAGGCACTAGCGGCCTACGAGCAGTACTTC
-,TRBJ2-5,TRBV7-9,12,-,CASSQSSRGPYF,TGTGCCAGCAGCCAATCTTCCAGAGGGCCGTACTTC
-,TRBJ2-3,TRBV27,12,few,CASRLGTDTQYF,TGTGCCAGCAGATTGGGAACAGATACGCAGTATTTT
-,TRBJ2-7,TRBV5-8,15,-,CASSLGVSSRSEQYF,TGTGCCAGCAGCTTAGGGGTCAGCTCTCGGAGCGAGCAGTACTTC
TRBD1,TRBJ1-2,TRBV5-8,14,-,CASSLRQGRYGYTF,TGTGCCAGCAGCTTGAGACAGGGTCGGTATGGCTACACCTTC
-,TRBJ2-3,TRBV6-5,13,once,CASSEDPRDTQYF,TGTGCCAGCAGTGAAGACCCACGGGATACGCAGTATTTT
TRBD2,TRBJ2-7,TRBV7-9,14,-,CASSPGLDLYEQYF,TGTGCCAGCAGCCCGGGACTAGATCTCTACGAGCAGTACTTC
-,TRBJ2-7,TRBV30,15,-,CAWSDRGAGPYEQYF,TGTGCCTGGAGTGACCGGGGAGCGGGCCCTTACGAGCAGTACTTC
-,TRBJ2-5,TRBV2,14,-,CAILQEPGEETQYF,TGTGCCATCCTACAGGAGCCGGGGGAAGAGACCCAGTACTTC
TRBD1,TRBJ2-7,TRBV30,15,-,CAWSSGTGGVYEQYF,TGTGCCTGGAGCTCCGGGACAGGAGGGGTTTACGAGCAGTACTTC
TRBD1,TRBJ1-6,TRBV7-2,16,-,CASSHKAGTVNSPLHF,TGTGCCAGCAGTCACAAAGCGGGGACAGTAAATTCACCCCTCCACTTT
-,TRBJ1-1,TRBV5-6,13,-,CASSFGRGTEAFF,TGTGCCAGCAGCTTCGGCAGAGGCACTGAAGCTTTCTTT
TRBD1,TRBJ1-5,TRBV7-2,14,-,CASSRDRTSQPQHF,TGTGCCAGCAGCAGGGACAGGACGTCCCAGCCCCAGCATTTT
-,TRBJ2-3,TRBV30,14,-,CACPRGGGTDTQYF,TGTGCCTGCCCCCGGGGCGGGGGCACAGATACGCAGTATTTT
-,TRBJ1-3,TRBV6-1,15,-,CASSQDGAPGNTIYF,TGTGCCAGCAGTCAGGATGGAGCGCCTGGAAACACCATATATTTT
-,TRBJ2-7,TRBV11-1,17,-,CASSPLPRQGISYEQYF,TGTGCCAGCAGCCCTCTGCCCCGTCAGGGCATCTCCTACGAGCAGTACTTC
TRBD1,TRBJ2-7,TRBV4-2,14,-,CAGSQGQGDYEQYF,TGTGCCGGCAGCCAAGGACAGGGCGACTACGAGCAGTACTTC
-,TRBJ2-7,TRBV6-1,15,-,CASSELDWVLNEQYF,TGTGCCAGCAGTGAATTGGATTGGGTTCTCAACGAGCAGTACTTC
-,TRBJ1-1,TRBV19,11,few,CASSIAGEAFF,TGTGCCAGTAGTATCGCGGGTGAAGCTTTCTTT
-,TRBJ2-2,TRBV6-5,14,-,CASRNRENTGELFF,TGTGCCAGCAGGAATAGGGAGAACACCGGGGAGCTGTTTTTT
TRBD2,TRBJ2-5,TRBV5-6,15,-,CASSQLAGERETQYF,TGTGCCAGCAGCCAACTAGCGGGAGAGAGGGAGACCCAGTACTTC
-,TRBJ1-3,TRBV15,12,medium-sized,CATSRDRNTIYF,TGTGCCACCAGCAGAGACCGAAACACCATATATTTT
-,TRBJ2-7,TRBV30,11,few,CAWSGQYEQYF,TGTGCCTGGAGTGGTCAATACGAGCAGTACTTC
TRBD1,TRBJ1-1,TRBV30,12,-,CAWTGGNTEAFF,TGTGCCTGGACAGGGGGGAACACTGAAGCTTTCTTT
-,TRBJ1-5,TRBV6-5,14,-,CASSYSRGGQPQHF,TGTGCCAGCAGTTACTCAAGGGGAGGACAGCCCCAGCATTTT
-,TRBJ2-7,TRBV30,14,-,CASTWAGRSYEQYF,TGTGCCTCCACATGGGCAGGGCGATCCTACGAGCAGTACTTC
TRBD1,TRBJ2-4,TRBV11-2,18,few,CASSLLADRVLAKNIQYF,TGTGCCAGCAGCTTATTAGCGGACAGGGTTCTAGCCAAAAACATTCAGTACTTC
TRBD1,TRBJ1-1,TRBV27,16,-,CASSPGTAIGNTEAFF,TGTGCCAGCAGTCCTGGGACAGCCATTGGGAACACTGAAGCTTTCTTT
TRBD1,TRBJ1-3,TRBV27,14,few,CASSPLDRVDTIYF,TGTGCCAGCAGTCCCTTGGACAGGGTAGACACCATATATTTT
-,TRBJ2-1,TRBV9,15,few,CASSVDSGGYNEQFF,TGTGCCAGCAGCGTAGACTCAGGGGGGTACAATGAGCAGTTCTTC
-,TRBJ1-6,TRBV7-9,15,-,CASSLGGSNNSPLHF,TGTGCCAGCAGCTTAGGGGGGTCGAATAATTCACCCCTCCACTTT
TRBD2,TRBJ2-1,TRBV4-2,15,-,CASSIWDYLSEEQFF,TGTGCCAGCAGCATCTGGGACTACCTCAGCGAGGAGCAGTTCTTC
-,TRBJ2-2,TRBV27,13,-,CASSLSGAGELFF,TGTGCCAGCAGTTTATCAGGGGCCGGGGAGCTGTTTTTT
TRBD1,TRBJ2-1,TRBV6-5,16,-,CASSYSPGTAYNEQFF,TGTGCCAGCAGTTACTCCCCCGGGACAGCCTACAATGAGCAGTTCTTC
-,TRBJ2-5,TRBV25-1,13,once,CASSRGTQETQYF,TGTGCCAGCAGCCGGGGGACCCAAGAGACCCAGTACTTC
-,TRBJ1-4,TRBV27,14,-,CASGVLTTNEKLFF,TGTGCCAGCGGGGTCCTAACAACTAATGAAAAACTGTTTTTT
-,TRBJ2-7,TRBV6-1,11,-,CASGQYYEQYF,TGTGCCAGCGGACAGTACTACGAGCAGTACTTC
TRBD2,TRBJ2-3,TRBV6-5,15,-,CASSFRAGFTDTQYF,TGTGCCAGCAGTTTTCGAGCGGGATTCACAGATACGCAGTATTTT
-,TRBJ1-5,TRBV29-1,12,-,CSVQESNQPQHF,TGCAGCGTACAGGAAAGCAATCAGCCCCAGCATTTT
-,TRBJ2-7,TRBV6-6,12,-,CASSSSRTDEYF,-
TRBD1,TRBJ1-1,TRBV5-1,14,-,CASSTGETNTEAFF,TGCGCCAGCAGCACAGGGGAAACGAACACTGAAGCTTTCTTT
-,TRBJ1-1,TRBV29-1,12,-,CSVQGQNTEAFF,TGCAGCGTTCAGGGACAGAACACTGAAGCTTTCTTT
-,TRBJ2-7,TRBV5-1,14,-,CASSLLSFVYEQYF,TGCGCCAGCAGCTTGCTGTCGTTCGTCTACGAGCAGTACTTC
-,TRBJ2-2,TRBV4-1,13,once,CASSQDRAGELFF,TGCGCCAGCAGCCAAGATCGGGCCGGGGAGCTGTTTTTT
TRBD1,TRBJ2-1,TRBV11-3,15,-,CASSLGTGYYNEQFF,TGTGCCAGCAGCTTAGGGACAGGCTACTACAATGAGCAGTTCTTC
-,TRBJ2-7,TRBV27,14,-,CASSFLTDPREQYF,TGTGCCAGCAGTTTCTTGACAGATCCTAGGGAGCAGTACTTC
-,TRBJ2-7,TRBV6-5,15,-,CASSYSARAPYEQYF,TGTGCCAGCAGTTACTCGGCCAGGGCTCCCTACGAGCAGTACTTC
-,TRBJ1-1,TRBV30,14,-,CAWTRTEVGTEAFF,TGTGCCTGGACTCGGACCGAGGTGGGAACTGAAGCTTTCTTT
TRBD2,TRBJ2-2,TRBV29-1,15,-,CSVSLAGSNTGELFF,TGCAGCGTCTCACTAGCGGGATCGAACACCGGGGAGCTGTTTTTT